One and the same sample provided the 25 T cell receptor beta chains below, sequenced in a study of T cell changes during pregnancy in multiple sclerosis. Clones were sequenced by immunoSEQ multiplex PCR, and TCRdb holds only the in-frame ones, with some missing. The sample carries some 56,000 clones, approximately 92% recorded once. Sequenced material: CD4+ T cells from peripheral blood mononuclear cells, taken after pregnancy. The source is a female donor with multiple sclerosis, enrolled in a pregnancy study.

The gene calls are TRBV6-6 and TRBJ2-1, with a weak D call TRBD2 (6 bases). Trimming cost V 4 bases and J 2 bases, with 12 bases left between them. CDR3 length: 15 residues. Germline CDR1 reads MNHNY; CDR2 reads SVGAGI (reference sequence). The chain's CDR3 is CASSLTGGTYNEQFF. The CDR3 DNA reads as TGTGCCAGCAGTTTGACCGGGGGAACCTACAATGAGCAGTTCTTC.

The chain uses TRBV21-1 and TRBJ1-6. TRBV21-1 is a pseudogene locus. CDR3 length: 15 residues. The CDR3 bases are TGTGCCAGCAGCCCCCGCGGGGGTCCGAATTCACCCCTCCACTTT. Residues: CASSPRGGPNSPLHF.

The chain employs TRBV7-3 and TRBJ1-1, with D possibly matching TRBD1 (5 bases). V shed 0 bases and J shed 11 bases, with 22 bases lying between them. Per the germline V gene, CDR1 is SGHTA and CDR2 is FQGTGA. The CDR3 extends over 16 amino acids. The CDR3 DNA is TGTGCCAGCAGCTTAACGCGGGGGGGATCACGGATGGAGGCTTTCTTT. It yields the protein CASSLTRGGSRMEAFF.

The rearrangement links TRBV19 to TRBJ1-3; tentatively, D is TRBD1 (5 bases). The V and J ends lost 10 bases and 0 bases respectively, with 16 bases between them. This CDR3 contains 15 residues. Per germline, CDR1 LNHDA and CDR2 SQIVND (reference sequence). CDR3 sequence reads: CATVQGLDSGNTIYF. For the CDR3, the DNA is TGTGCCACCGTTCAGGGACTCGACTCTGGAAACACCATATATTTT.

The rearrangement uses TRBV5-6 and TRBJ1-5, with 8 bases matching TRBD1. With 4 bases clipped from V and 9 bases from J, the junction kept 15 bases outside the gene matches. The V gene's germline CDR1 is SGHDT and CDR2 YYEEEE. This CDR3 is built from 16 residues. CDR3 sequence (DNA): TGTGCCAGCAGCATTTCGGGGCTGGACAGGGAGAGGCCCCAGCATTTT. Translation gives CASSISGLDRERPQHF.

This chain links TRBV9 with TRBJ1-2; 7 bases match TRBD1. Unmatched junction bases numbered 1, after V lost 0 bases and J lost 2 bases. The CDR3 consists of 14 residues. Per germline, CDR1 SGDLS and CDR2 YYNGEE. CDR3 bases: TGTGCCAGCAGCGTAGACAGGGGAAACTATGGCTACACCTTC. Translated: CASSVDRGNYGYTF.

The rearrangement joins TRBV2 to TRBJ2-5; D unclear. V was clipped by 8 bases and J by 4 bases, with 11 bases between them. The CDR3 covers 12 residues. CDR1 is SNHLY and CDR2 is FYNNEI in the germline V gene. CDR3 DNA sequence: TGTGCCAGCCGACTCGCCGGAGAGACCCAGTACTTC. This codes for CASRLAGETQYF.

The rearrangement joins TRBV19 to TRBJ1-6; the match to TRBD1 covers 12 bases. The CDR3 length is 16 residues. Germline CDR1 reads LNHDA; CDR2 reads SQIVND (reference sequence). J gave up 7 bases and V 5 bases, and 6 bases lay outside the gene matches. The CDR3 DNA follows: TGTGCCAGTAGTTGGGGACAGGGGGCTCGAAATTCACCCCTCCACTTT. It codes for CASSWGQGARNSPLHF.

The chain has TRBV18 and TRBJ2-7; D is perhaps TRBD1 (6 bases). The V end lost 5 bases, the J end lost 2 bases, and 16 bases lay between the germline ends. The germline V gene has CDR1 KGHSH and CDR2 LQKENI. This CDR3 region has 15 residues. The CDR3 here is CASSVRQVRPYEQYF. CDR3 DNA sequence: TGTGCCAGCTCAGTACGACAGGTCCGGCCCTACGAGCAGTACTTC.

This clone was observed a few times. The V and J genes are TRBV2 and TRBJ2-2; D possibly corresponds to TRBD2 (7 bases). The CDR3 is 15 residues long. The V gene's germline CDR1 is SNHLY and CDR2 FYNNEI. Trimming took off 8 bases at V and 1 base at J, with 14 bases between the two ends. The CDR3 DNA sequence: TGTGCCAGCGGTGGGGGGGGGCGGAACACCGGGGAGCTGTTTTTT. Translation: CASGGGGRNTGELFF.

The chain uses TRBV30 and TRBJ2-1; D not certain. Germline CDR1 reads GTSNPN; CDR2 reads SVGIG (reference sequence). Trimming took 4 bases from V and 6 from J, leaving 13 bases between them. CDR3 length: 13 residues. The CDR3 loop is CAWTNAVGNEQFF. CDR3 sequence (DNA): TGTGCCTGGACGAACGCGGTGGGCAATGAGCAGTTCTTC.

The chain uses TRBV7-3 and TRBJ2-1, with 16 bases that match TRBD2. Trimming at V came to 5 bases and at J to 15 bases, leaving 4 bases not matched to a gene. Per germline, CDR1 SGHTA and CDR2 FQGTGA. CDR3 size: 13 residues. This CDR3 reads CASSPGTSGGVFF. CDR3 DNA: TGTGCCAGCAGCCCGGGGACTAGCGGGGGGGTGTTCTTC. Using reference TRBV7-3 and TRBJ2-1 for the parts outside the CDR3, the full variable domain is GAGVSQTPSNKVTEKGKYVELRCDPISGHTALYWYRQSLGQGPEFLIYFQGTGAADDSGLPNDRFFAVRPEGSVSTLKIQRTERGDSAVYLCASSPGTSGGVFFGPGTRLTVL.

J is TRBJ2-3 and V is TRBV5-6; 7 bases agree with TRBD1. J was trimmed by 3 bases and V by 2 bases; bases with no gene match: 3. This CDR3 is built from 14 residues. Germline V CDR1 and CDR2: SGHDT, YYEEEE. CDR3 DNA sequence: TGTGCCAGCAGCTTTGGCAGGGGGACAGATACGCAGTATTTT. Its protein is CASSFGRGTDTQYF.

This rearrangement joins TRBV6-4 to TRBJ2-1, with 9 bases fitting TRBD1. With 2 bases clipped from V and 8 bases from J, the junction kept 1 base outside the gene matches. The CDR3 consists of 13 residues. Germline V gene sequence: CDR1 MRHNA, CDR2 SNTAGT. The CDR3 reads CASSDRTGDEQFF. CDR3 DNA sequence: TGTGCCAGCAGTGACCGGACAGGGGATGAGCAGTTCTTC.

The chain employs TRBV7-2 and TRBJ2-5; possible D gene TRBD1, 6 bases. Germline V gene sequence: CDR1 SGHTA, CDR2 FQGNSA. Trimming removed 0 bases from V and 2 bases from J, with 10 bases in between. The CDR3 is 15 amino acids. CDR3 nucleotides: TGTGCCAGCAGCTTAGCCGGACAGTGGCAAGAGACCCAGTACTTC. Translated: CASSLAGQWQETQYF. Combining the CDR3 with reference TRBV7-2 and TRBJ2-5 gives the whole variable domain GAGVSQSPSNKVTEKGKDVELRCDPISGHTALYWYRQSLGQGLEFLIYFQGNSAPDKSGLPSDRFSAERTGGSVSTLTIQRTQQEDSAVYLCASSLAGQWQETQYFGPGTRLLVL.

This sequence joins TRBV9 and TRBJ2-3; 10 nucleotides match TRBD2. Germline values: CDR1 SGDLS, CDR2 YYNGEE. This CDR3 contains 16 residues. The ends lost 2 bases at V and 2 bases at J; junction bases unmatched: 5. DNA of the CDR3: TGTGCCAGCAGCGTCGGTCTAGCGGGGGACACAGATACGCAGTATTTT. Its protein is CASSVGLAGDTDTQYF.

This clone was seen once. The chain has TRBV7-2 and TRBJ2-5, with 13 bases identical to TRBD2. With V trimmed by 3 bases and J by 2 bases, 3 bases remained unmatched. This CDR3 is 16 amino acids long. The germline CDR1 and CDR2 sequences are SGHTA and FQGNSA. In nucleotides, the CDR3 is TGTGCCAGCAGCTTGATACTAGCGGGGGGGCAAGAGACCCAGTACTTC. This codes for CASSLILAGGQETQYF.

V is TRBV2 and J is TRBJ2-2; no firm D call. Germline CDR1 SNHLY, CDR2 FYNNEI. CDR3 size: 16 residues. Trimming pared 5 bases from V and 1 base from J, leaving 14 bases between. The CDR3 DNA is TGTGCCAGCAGTAGTCGCTCGCTCGGGAACACCGGGGAGCTGTTTTTT. Amino acid sequence: CASSSRSLGNTGELFF.

The CDR3 bases are TGTGCTAGTGGCAACAGGGACGTGGGAGGCTACACCTTC. The encoded protein is CASGNRDVGGYTF. The chain recombines TRBV12-5 with TRBJ1-2, with a weak D call TRBD1 (6 bases). The CDR3 is 13 residues long. The V gene lost 6 bases and the J gene lost 8 bases, with 16 bases spanning the gap. The germline V gene has CDR1 LGHNT and CDR2 FRNRAP.

The gene calls are TRBV4-1 and TRBJ1-1; 11 nucleotides agree with TRBD1. Trimming took 4 bases from V and 5 from J; bases not matched to a gene: 15. The CDR3 is made up of 18 amino acids. Germline CDR1 reads MGHRA; CDR2 reads YSYEKL. CDR3 nucleotide sequence: TGCGCCAGCAGCCCCTTAGCCGGACAGGGGGCAGGGTGGACTGAAGCTTTCTTT. Protein: CASSPLAGQGAGWTEAFF.

The J gene is TRBJ2-2, the V gene TRBV30; TRBD1 aligns across 7 bases. CDR1 and CDR2 from the germline V gene are GTSNPN and SVGIG (reference sequence). The length of the CDR3 is 12 residues. V trimming: 4 bases; J trimming: 5 bases; junction bases outside the gene matches: 1. The CDR3 protein is CAWKGATGELFF. CDR3 DNA: TGTGCCTGGAAGGGGGCGACCGGGGAGCTGTTTTTT.

The chain joins TRBV27 to TRBJ1-5, with D unresolved. The CDR3 has 14 amino acids. The V and J ends lost 4 bases and 2 bases respectively, with 9 bases between them. The germline CDR1 and CDR2 sequences are MNHEY and SMNVEV (reference sequence). CDR3 in amino acids: CASSSLLGNQPQHF. The CDR3 DNA reads TGTGCCAGCAGTTCCCTACTTGGCAATCAGCCCCAGCATTTT.

The J gene is TRBJ2-7, the V gene TRBV5-1; D is perhaps TRBD2 (6 bases). The V gene's germline CDR1 is SGHRS and CDR2 YFSETQ. The V end was cut by 0 bases, the J end by 2 bases, with 15 bases between. CDR3 size: 16 residues. The CDR3 loop is CASSLGGAVTTYEQYF. The CDR3 DNA reads TGCGCCAGCAGCTTGGGCGGGGCAGTCACGACCTACGAGCAGTACTTC.

This chain joins TRBV6-1 and TRBJ2-7, with a tentative D call TRBD2 (6 bases). V lost 6 bases and J lost 2, with 11 bases in between. Germline lookup yields CDR1 MNHNS and CDR2 SASEGT. The CDR3 length is 13 residues. The CDR3 bases are TGTGCCAGCAGCTGGGAGGTCACCTACGAGCAGTACTTC. Translating it yields CASSWEVTYEQYF.

This chain uses TRBV9 with TRBJ2-3, with D maybe TRBD1 (6 bases). Germline-derived CDR1 and CDR2 are SGDLS and YYNGEE. V was cut by 0 bases and J by 8 bases, with 19 bases left in between. The CDR3 covers 16 residues. CDR3 nucleotides: TGTGCCAGCAGCGTAGCCCCGGACAGATCTGGAGGTACGCAGTATTTT. Translation gives CASSVAPDRSGGTQYF. The variable domain in full, with the rest retrieved from reference TRBV9 and TRBJ2-3, is DSGVTQTPKHLITATGQRVTLRCSPRSGDLSVYWYQQSLDQGLQFLIQYYNGEERAKGNILERFSAQQFPDLHSELNLSSLELGDSALYFCASSVAPDRSGGTQYFGPGTRLTVL.